Listed below are T cell receptor beta chains from one sample, sequenced in a study of CD8+CD57+ T cells in acquired aplastic anemia. MiXCR, applied by TCRdb to the reads, yields one record per CDR3 protein. This sample carries about 180,000 distinct CDR3 sequences, about half of them seen once, and the ten largest clones take about an eighth. Sequenced: sorted CD4+, CD8+, or CD8+CD57+ T cells (not recorded which) from PBMCs. Receptors originate from a human donor with aplastic anemia. The conserved cysteine and the conserved F or W are not part of the CDR3 here.

TRBJ2-3 TRBV10-3 ARGLGPTDTQY
TRBJ1-6 TRBV24-1 ATSDRSSYNSPLH
TRBJ2-7 TRBV20-1 SAPATTYEQY
TRBJ1-1 TRBV11-2 ASSLPDTDRGMNTEAF
TRBJ2-2 TRBV24-1 ATSARQGTGELF
TRBJ1-3 TRBV7-6 ASSLGVPSSGNTIY
TRBJ1-2 TRBV10-1 ASSESTGNYGYT
TRBJ1-2 TRBV7-2 ASSLGEREGYT
TRBJ2-1 TRBV10-3 AISESAGLLQF
TRBJ2-1 TRBV7-3 ASSLLAGAYNEQF
TRBJ1-1 TRBV10-1 ASSDRGGNFFYTEAF
TRBJ2-5 TRBV20-1 SAIGGETQY
TRBJ1-3 TRBV24-1 ATRDRVDTVY
TRBJ2-1 TRBV20-1 SASGLAMNEQF
TRBJ1-6 TRBV3-1 ASSDTGVGPPLH
TRBJ2-3 TRBV10-3 AISESGRETQY
TRBJ2-7 TRBV10-3 AISLGMVGGEQY
TRBJ2-3 TRBV12-3/TRBV12-4 ASSRGQGGGTDTQY
TRBJ2-5 TRBV24-1 ATSAGGGRQAQY
TRBJ2-1 TRBV25-1 ASSERENGPYNEQF
TRBJ2-7 TRBV15 ATSPRGDSLYEQY
TRBJ1-5 TRBV2 ASNERQNQPQH
TRBJ2-7 TRBV5-1 ASSNLAGGHEQY
TRBJ2-3 TRBV3-1 ASSQRVGNTDTQY
TRBJ1-1 TRBV2 ASSLGWGDAEAF
TRBJ1-4 TRBV10-1 ASSSGQGMELF
TRBJ1-2 TRBV10-3 ASRGQGDYGYT
TRBJ2-7 TRBV7-9 ASSRDQGLQY
TRBJ1-2 TRBV6-5 ASSYGPAKFMRVQT
TRBJ2-1 TRBV15 ATSDGRQMTGNEQF
TRBJ2-3 TRBV7-9 ASSLSGAGDTQY
TRBJ2-7 TRBV10-2 ASTSSPGTGNYEQY
TRBJ1-4 TRBV19 ASSTTLSSTNEKLF
TRBJ2-3 TRBV5-1 ASSYGSGSEYTQY
TRBJ1-3 TRBV4-1 ASSQGIGNTIY
TRBJ2-1 TRBV6-1 ASSERSSGDEQF
TRBJ1-6 TRBV20-1 SARTGTNSPLH
TRBJ2-1 TRBV20-1 SARVGGGAAGEQF
TRBJ2-7 TRBV20-1 SAARLAREQY
TRBJ1-4 TRBV2 ASRAGTGMEKLF
TRBJ2-7 TRBV6-1 ASSVDGPYEQY
TRBJ2-3 TRBV7-9 ASSPGLAGPDTQY
TRBJ2-7 TRBV7-9 ASSPTGDPGYEQY
TRBJ1-1 TRBV2 ASRDRVDTEAF
TRBJ1-2 TRBV7-2 ASSLVGIPSGTGGDGYT
TRBJ2-5 TRBV19 ATGTGDQETQY
TRBJ2-7 TRBV6-1 ASSTSREQGAYEQY
TRBJ2-7 TRBV7-9 ASSFGEYEQY
TRBJ1-1 TRBV11-2 ASSLVGLGGTEAF
TRBJ1-3 TRBV10-3 ASSPRLEGDTIY
TRBJ2-2 TRBV20-1 SARRGVGTGELF
TRBJ2-7 TRBV29-1 SVRNGRTSTYEQY
TRBJ2-1 TRBV7-4 ASSAGTGNEQF
TRBJ1-5 TRBV4-1 ASRTLANSNQPQH